This T cell receptor (beta chain) was recorded in a study of cytomegalovirus exposure and HLA in healthy donors (dated 2017 in TCRdb). About the full investigation: An earlier analysis of approximately 640 of the donors reported more than 250 Gb of sequence data and 117 million unique TCR beta sequences from about 179 million T cells. Roughly 300 gigabases of sequencing data and tens of millions of unique TCR sequences made up an early release that covered 500 to 650 HLA-typed donors. Of the roughly 400 genotyped donors, 75% to 85% were placed in the genetic ancestry cluster associated with self-reported Caucasian donors. The study was designed to test whether signatures of past pathogen exposure could be identified by cataloging public T cell receptors. Using immunosequencing, the study profiled T cell repertoires from about 610 subjects and related those repertoires to cytomegalovirus serostatus. A separate validation cohort of 100 to 150 different subjects was used in addition to the 666-subject first cohort. High-throughput TCR immunosequencing, statistical association of individual TCRs with disease status, and machine learning were combined to predict cytomegalovirus infection status. A later analysis re-analyzed previously published TCR beta repertoires from hundreds of donors and added high-resolution HLA genotyping to study TCR occurrence patterns. Rather than using new phenotypic data, the later analysis identified candidate immune exposures from TCR beta sequences and from how often those sequences occurred across donors. To decide whether each TCR beta V gene segment behaved as functional or pseudogenic, an earlier analysis of fewer than 750 of the donors relied on high-throughput TCR beta sequencing. Donor age, sex, ethnicity and CMV serostatus were compiled alongside the repertoire data. In a later genetic analysis, genome-wide SNP genotypes for about three fifths of the roughly 670 donors were used, and that subset was treated as a discovery cohort. All discovery cohort repertoires had been generated on a single sequencing platform. Both class I and class II loci were covered by HLA typing, at four-digit resolution. The number of donors typed differed by locus, with roughly 620-630 for A, B, C, DRB1 and DQB1, around 500 for DQA1, about 610 for DPA1, and approximately 470 for DPB1. Four to six DR-DQ haplotypes were handled as single units for association and clustering because linkage in the cohort was strong. On average, about 240,000 unique TCR beta nucleotide sequences were sequenced per donor among some 430 genotyped donors of the cohort, with 15% to 20% of those sequences being non-productive.

This clone was seen only once. Its cognate antigen has yet to be identified. Base-call qualities are not available, and no considerably larger clone is one nucleotide away. The library was made by the immunoSEQ multiplex PCR assay. For the multiplex PCR, a mixture combining 60 forward primers for TCR Vbeta segments and 13 reverse primers for TCR Jbeta segments was used. The CDR3 region of rearranged TCR beta genes was amplified from genomic DNA by a multiplex PCR assay. Amplified TCR beta libraries were sequenced as 87-base-pair reads on the Illumina HiSeq System. The authors' pipeline ran thus. A later analysis tallied 75 million to 95 million unique TCR beta chains across the 660 or so repertoires, and around 12 million of those chains were shared by two or more donors. To remove PCR and sequencing errors, raw reads were error-corrected and collapsed into unique sequences using a nearest-neighbor algorithm that merged closely related sequences. To assign V, D and J gene segments, CDR3 sequences were aligned to IMGT reference sequences. For a sequence to be retained, a match of at least six nucleotides was required to both a V gene segment and a J gene segment. Rearrangements were called productive when the CDR3 lacked stop codons and stayed in frame with V and J; all others were non-productive. CDR3 was defined according to IMGT convention as the region running from the second conserved V-encoded cysteine to the conserved J-encoded phenylalanine. In an earlier analysis of around 600 of the donors, sequences lacking an unambiguous match to a single V gene segment were excluded. In an earlier analysis of several hundred of the donors, V segments were called functional above 56.7% productive rearrangements and were called segregating when the between-donor standard deviation exceeded 5%. A statistical classification framework was developed to diagnose cytomegalovirus status using the catalog of TCR beta chain sequences. In a later analysis, TCR nucleotide sequences were compared against IMGT/GENE-DB human TR gene sequences so that V and J genes could be assigned. In a later analysis, CDR3 sequences and most-parsimonious VDJ recombination scenarios were assigned using the TCRdist pipeline. In a later analysis, each TCR beta chain was defined by its CDR3 amino acid sequence together with its V-gene family, and reads without a unique V-gene family were excluded. In a later analysis, fewer than 650 highly shared, low-generation-probability nucleotide sequences were removed to address suspected cross-contamination and a sequencing artifact. A later analysis calculated a clonal expansion index for each public chain from normalized within-repertoire ranks of inferred template counts. In a later analysis, generation probabilities were computed with a VDJ recombination model fitted to out-of-frame rearrangements, and the resulting probabilities were checked against IGoR. In a later analysis, hypergeometric tests were used to score TCR-TCR, TCR-HLA and TCR-CMV co-occurrence, with a repertoire-size bias correction applied to TCR pairs. To estimate false discovery rates, a later analysis permuted the HLA or CMV assignments 20 times. In a later analysis, co-occurring TCRs were grouped using DBSCAN, with TCRdist sequence similarity added in when clustering inside HLA-allele-positive subsets. Repertoires with fewer than 30,000 or more than 120,000 public chains were left out of co-occurrence clustering, as were about five repertoires with anomalous nucleotide sharing. Entries here come from immuneACCESS through TCRdb and include only in-frame sequences with V and J called. Some clones fail to appear in such tables; in the studies checked, an unresolved V gene covers under half of the shortfall, and the cause of the remainder is unknown. V and J calls and clone size follow that table, whereas D and trimming were derived from the DNA. The table for this sample lists approximately 110,000 clones; around 80% of them were counted only once. Roughly 5% of the sample lies in the top ten.

The germline V end is reduced by 1 base and the J end by 15 bases; junction bases left unmatched: 7. The CDR3 contains 14 residues, cysteine and phenylalanine counted. Of the read, only the CDR3 DNA is kept; its 42 bases are in frame from base 1. CDR1 and CDR2 (MNHEY, SMNVEV) derive from the germline V gene (reference sequence). Here is what the overall study found, with its caveats: A further reported finding was that TCR beta sequences accurately predicted the HLA-A and HLA-B alleles for most subjects in the first cohort. In an earlier analysis of more than 500 of the donors, most TCR beta V segments appeared in productive rearrangements about 87% or about 30% of the time, broadly matching IMGT annotations. Some IMGT-functional V segments, including TRBV6-2 and TRBV6-3, could not be told apart with the 87-base-pair reads, so those segments were excluded. Strong co-occurrence of HLA alleles, especially DR and DQ, made assigning TCR associations to individual alleles difficult. The sequencing pipeline was judged likely to have produced a cluster of highly shared sequence variants as a technical artifact. A few of the identified cytomegalovirus-associated TCR beta chains were confirmed in vitro to be specific for cytomegalovirus antigens. The earlier analysis of about 600 of the donors excluded roughly 16 rarely observed V segments, including chromosome 9 orphons, because counts were too low. Because HLA typing was missing for some donors at each locus, association tests included only the typed subset. Only TCR beta chains were sequenced in this cohort, and the absence of alpha or paired-chain data limited detectable features. The only immune exposure information available for the cohort was CMV serostatus. Roughly uniform sequencing depth across donors was assumed in presence/absence analyses, although this assumption may not hold. A later analysis found that HLA-associated TCR beta chains were more clonally expanded and had lower generation probabilities than equally common non-associated chains. In a later analysis, TCR association rates were found to vary across HLA loci, with the most associated TCRs seen for DRB1 alleles and the fewest for HLA-C alleles. Correlated functional status among segregating V segments might reflect linkage disequilibrium, but an unknown experimental factor could not be ruled out. In a later genetic analysis, fewer N-insertions in productive TCRs were reported among donors in an Asian-associated ancestry cluster than the roughly 640-donor mean. A later analysis reported that several top co-occurrence clusters appeared linked to parvovirus B19, influenza, CMV and Epstein-Barr virus. According to the authors, the approach could potentially be generalized to other disease states and immunological phenotypes. According to a later analysis, most CMV-associated TCR beta chains appeared to be HLA-restricted, and the HLA associations seemed to be driven largely by CMV exposure. While some public TCRs were present in many individuals, most TCR sequences turned up only very rarely across donors. At a false discovery rate of 0.05, a later analysis linked roughly 17,000 TCR beta sequences to specific HLA alleles. The classifier was reported to diagnose cytomegalovirus status with high specificity and sensitivity in both the original cohort and the validation cohort. The study gave a list of more than 150 TCR beta chains associated with cytomegalovirus. V-gene and J-gene trimming of TCR beta chains was associated with a missense DCLRE1C variant in a later genetic analysis, and the association was replicated in an independent cohort.

The cohort comprised around 700 healthy bone marrow donors. At the time of sampling, every cohort member was nominally healthy, though immune exposures that went unrecorded were likely present. The donor tested CMV seropositive and was one of the 289 seropositive cohort members. Every donor gave a peripheral blood sample, and the peripheral blood mononuclear cells from that sample were used for TCR beta sequencing. Genomic DNA was extracted from the blood cell samples with the Qiagen DNeasy Blood Extraction Kit. The rearrangement combines TRBV27 with TRBJ2-4, and TRBD2 matches 12 of the central bases. Sequencing was performed on PBMCs. The TCR was taken from a female donor in good health and CMV-seropositive. The CDR3 region has the sequence CASSLLSSGRVWYF. The DNA is as follows: TGTGCCAGCAGTTTATTGTCTAGCGGGAGGGTTTGGTACTTC.